The following is a TCR beta chain sequence with its context. Its antigen is not known. Intraepithelial and lamina propria lymphocytes were released after the graft tissue was processed. Germline V gene lookup returns CDR1 MGHRA and CDR2 YSYEKL. With 1 base removed from V and 5 bases from J, the gap between germline ends came to 5 bases. The CDR3 has 13 residues. This entry belongs to a study of graft-versus-host responses after intestinal transplantation. Study details: Multivisceral, liver-intestinal, or isolated intestinal transplants were given to recipients. Anti-thymocyte globulin induction, then tacrolimus and steroids for 3 to 4 years, went to all recipients.

Notes on the study in general: Peak circulating GvH clone levels tracked with early post-transplant HvG declines. Detected in recipient marrow were GvH clones, some of which were first observed in ileum or blood.

Clones were sequenced by immunoSEQ multiplex PCR, and TCRdb holds only the in-frame ones, with some missing. The sample includes about 37,000 clones, 87% seen only once; the top ten take over 15%. The chain links TRBV4-1 to TRBJ2-2; no clear D. The sequence came from a human patient who received an intestinal transplant, so some T cells may come from the graft donor. This specimen was ileum tissue, taken approximately 200 days after intestinal transplant. CDR3 region: CASSQVRTGELFF. CDR3 bases: TGCGCCAGCAGCCAAGTTAGAACCGGGGAGCTGTTTTTT.